These 9 T cell receptor beta chains originate from one sample sequenced in a study of T-cell memory formation after mild COVID-19. TCRdb processed the 5' RACE reads anew with MiXCR; each CDR3 protein has one entry. The table records roughly 260,000 distinct CDR3 sequences, approximately 16% of them present only once. Sequenced sample: PBMCs or a T cell subset sorted from them (not recorded which). These receptors all come from a man between 18 and 35 years old who had mild COVID-19 (a few samples of this study predate the infection). Cell type and time point are not known.

This clonotype appeared a few times. The chain recombines TRBV13 with TRBJ2-3; 8 positions agree with TRBD2. Per germline, CDR1 PRHDT and CDR2 FYEKMQ (reference sequence). V lost 5 bases to trimming and J lost 5 bases; unmatched junction nucleotides: 12. The CDR3 has 16 amino acids. The CDR3 sequence is CASSPRGALGGDTQYF. CDR3 nucleotide sequence: TGTGCCAGCAGCCCGCGGGGGGCCCTGGGTGGAGATACGCAGTATTTT.

This clonotype was seen a handful of times. CDR3 nucleotide sequence: TGTGCCTGGAAAAGGACAGGGGAAAGCTCACCCCTCCACTTT. It codes for CAWKRTGESSPLHF. This chain uses TRBV30 with TRBJ1-6; 9 bases are a match to TRBD1. The CDR3 contains 14 residues. The V gene's germline CDR1 is GTSNPN and CDR2 SVGIG (reference sequence). With V trimmed by 4 bases and J by 10 bases, 8 bases remained unmatched.

The J gene is TRBJ2-7, the V gene TRBV7-9; D unclear. Germline values: CDR1 SEHNR, CDR2 FQNEAQ (reference sequence). This CDR3 region has 14 residues. V was trimmed by 1 base and J by 0 bases, leaving 7 bases between them. The DNA for the CDR3 is TGTGCCAGCAGCTTAGGCAGGAGCTCCTACGAGCAGTACGTC. As protein: CASSLGRSSYEQYV.

This clonotype has a handful of counts. V gene TRBV7-2 combines with J gene TRBJ2-1, with 9 nucleotides matching TRBD2. This CDR3 has 16 amino acids. Losses at the gene ends were 0 bases for V and 5 bases for J; bases not matched to a gene: 5. From germline, CDR1 is SGHTA and CDR2 FQGNSA. The CDR3 DNA sequence: TGTGCCAGCAGCTTAGCGTCCCTAGCGGGGAACAATGAGCAGTTCTTC. Protein: CASSLASLAGNNEQFF. Full variable domain (rest looked up from reference TRBV7-2 and TRBJ2-1): GAGVSQSPSNKVTEKGKDVELRCDPISGHTALYWYRQSLGQGLEFLIYFQGNSAPDKSGLPSDRFSAERTGGSVSTLTIQRTQQEDSAVYLCASSLASLAGNNEQFFGPGTRLTVL.

This clonotype was picked up many times. The chain employs TRBV6-6 and TRBJ1-3, with TRBD1 identical over 7 bases. The CDR3 sequence is 15 residues long. The germline V gene encodes CDR1 MNHNY and CDR2 SVGAGI (reference sequence). V shed 6 bases, J shed 0 bases, and the junction held 5 bases outside the gene matches. CDR3: CASSRGQVSGNTIYF. Here the CDR3 DNA reads TGTGCCAGCAGCCGCGGACAGGTCTCTGGAAACACCATATATTTT.

This clonotype was recorded at least ten times. The chain joins TRBV5-6 to TRBJ1-2; D remains ambiguous. Germline lookup yields CDR1 SGHDT and CDR2 YYEEEE. The V and J ends lost 0 bases and 4 bases respectively, with 13 bases between them. The CDR3 runs 15 residues. The CDR3 here is CASSLARTAPYGYTF. In nucleotides, the CDR3 is TGTGCCAGCAGCTTGGCGAGGACGGCGCCCTATGGCTACACCTTC.

This clonotype was detected only a few times. CDR3: CATSEGDRVSPLHF. The CDR3, as DNA: TGTGCCACCAGCGAGGGAGACCGTGTCTCACCCCTCCACTTT. The genes are TRBV15 and TRBJ1-6; D remains ambiguous. Trimming cost V 5 bases and J 10 bases, with 15 bases left between them. CDR1 is LNHNV and CDR2 is YYDKDF in the germline V gene (reference sequence). The CDR3 loop spans 14 amino acids.

Many counts were recorded for this clonotype. The rearrangement links TRBV21-1 to TRBJ1-5; the table's D call of TRBD1 was not tested on the DNA. TRBV21-1 is shown as a pseudogene. The CDR3 has 17 residues. This CDR3 reads CASSNHRVPQNNQPQHF. The CDR3 DNA sequence: TGTGCCAGCAGCAACCACAGGGTCCCGCAAAACAATCAGCCCCAGCATTTT.

The gene calls are TRBV7-9 and TRBJ1-5; D gene ambiguous. CDR1 is SEHNR, CDR2 FQNEAQ, per germline (reference sequence). This CDR3 comprises 15 residues. Trimming pared 5 bases from V and 6 bases from J, leaving 17 bases between. The CDR3 sequence is CASSRTATDGQPQHF. The CDR3 bases are TGTGCCAGCAGCCGGACCGCCACGGACGGTCAGCCCCAGCATTTT.